The 14 T cell receptor beta chains below were found in one sample sequenced in a study of T cells in Graves' hyperthyroidism and ophthalmopathy (dated by TCRdb to about 2019). Libraries were prepared through multiplex PCR. Sequencing used an Illumina HiSeq 2000. Amplification of TCR beta CDR3 regions was carried out from RNA transcripts. A first-round RT-PCR of the TCR CDR3 used the HTBI primer set with the Qiagen OneStep RT-PCR kit. The public reads were run again by TCRdb, first through fastp at Q25 and then through MiXCR, and only productive beta chains were kept. Rows with a matching CDR3 protein are joined into one entry that keeps the most common DNA and genes. For this sample there are hundreds of thousands of distinct CDR3 sequences; roughly 22% appear just once. The ten largest clones capture about 60% of the sample. Material: blood. These receptors all come from a man in his thirties or forties with Graves' ophthalmopathy.

The chain carries TRBV4-1 and TRBJ2-7; 15 nucleotides agree with TRBD2. The germline V gene encodes CDR1 MGHRA and CDR2 YSYEKL. This CDR3 contains 20 residues. Unmatched junction bases numbered 13, after V lost 4 bases and J lost 0 bases. CDR3 bases: TGCGCCAGCAGCCTTGAACCGGGACTAGCGGGAGGAGGGGCCTCCTACGAGCAGTACTTC. It is translated as CASSLEPGLAGGGASYEQYF.

This clonotype was found many times. The V call is TRBV24-1, the J call TRBJ2-7, with TRBD1 matching over 7 bases. The CDR3 is made up of 16 amino acids. Trimming at V came to 0 bases and at J to 2 bases, leaving 6 bases not matched to a gene. Germline values: CDR1 KGHDR, CDR2 SFDVKD. The CDR3: CATSDLGERGPYEQYF. Written as DNA, the CDR3 is TGTGCCACCAGTGATTTGGGAGAAAGGGGGCCCTACGAGCAGTACTTC.

This clonotype showed up many times. V and J are TRBV9 and TRBJ1-1; no reliable D call. The CDR3 has 14 amino acids. V was clipped by 4 bases and J by 4 bases, with 14 bases between them. CDR1 and CDR2 from the germline V gene are SGDLS and YYNGEE. The CDR3 DNA sequence: TGTGCCAGCAGCCGGATGAGGGCCGGCACTGAAGCTTTCTTT. Residues: CASSRMRAGTEAFF.

This clonotype appeared many times. This sequence joins TRBV18 and TRBJ1-1, with 8 nucleotides matching TRBD1. CDR3 size: 14 residues. Germline CDR1 and CDR2: KGHSH and LQKENI. Trimming at V came to 5 bases and at J to 4 bases, leaving 6 bases not matched to a gene. For the CDR3, the DNA is TGTGCCAGCTCAACAACCGGGACAGGCACTGAAGCTTTCTTT. Translated, it gives CASSTTGTGTEAFF.

This clonotype was observed a handful of times. CDR3 amino acids: CASRPNTGELFF. The DNA for the CDR3 is TGTGCCAGCCGACCGAACACCGGGGAGCTGTTTTTT. The genes are TRBV2 and TRBJ2-2; D unclear. The CDR3 runs to 12 residues. CDR1 and CDR2 (germline): SNHLY, FYNNEI. Trimming shortened V by 8 bases and J by 0 bases, and 4 bases separated the two germline ends.

The chain is built from TRBV20-1 and TRBJ2-1; D gene unclear. Germline CDR1 DFQATT, CDR2 SNEGSKA (reference sequence). The CDR3 contains 11 residues. V lost 3 bases and J 5 bases, leaving 5 bases between the germline ends. The CDR3 DNA sequence: TGCAGTGCTAGCATCCACAATGAGCAGTTCTTC. Protein: CSASIHNEQFF.

This clonotype was seen ten or more times. The chain combines TRBV11-3 with TRBJ2-1; unclear D gene. Germline assignment: CDR1 SGHNT and CDR2 YENEEA. The CDR3 consists of 13 residues. V was trimmed by 5 bases and J by 6 bases, leaving 11 bases between them. DNA of the CDR3: TGTGCCAGCAGCCTCCAGTTCCTCAATGAGCAGTTCTTC. Residues: CASSLQFLNEQFF.

This chain links TRBV9 with TRBJ1-5; D gene uncertain. Per germline, CDR1 SGDLS and CDR2 YYNGEE. Trimming took 0 bases from V and 2 from J, leaving 12 bases between them. There are 16 residues in the CDR3. The CDR3 region is CASSVGPQVGNQPQHF. CDR3 sequence (DNA): TGTGCCAGCAGCGTAGGTCCTCAAGTGGGCAATCAGCCCCAGCATTTT. Based on the CDR3 plus reference TRBV9 and TRBJ1-5, the full variable domain is DSGVTQTPKHLITATGQRVTLRCSPRSGDLSVYWYQQSLDQGLQFLIQYYNGEERAKGNILERFSAQQFPDLHSELNLSSLELGDSALYFCASSVGPQVGNQPQHFGDGTRLSIL.

This chain connects TRBV7-2 to TRBJ2-3; D assignment may be TRBD1 or TRBD2 (5 bases each). The CDR3 sequence is 17 residues long. V gave up 4 bases and J gave up 8 bases, with 25 bases separating them. Germline lookup yields CDR1 SGHTA and CDR2 FQGNSA. The CDR3 region is CASSSGVGRPPQGTQYF. The CDR3 nucleotides are TGTGCCAGCAGCTCCGGGGTAGGGAGACCCCCCCAGGGTACGCAGTATTTT. Based on the CDR3 plus reference TRBV7-2 and TRBJ2-3, the full variable domain is GAGVSQSPSNKVTEKGKDVELRCDPISGHTALYWYRQSLGQGLEFLIYFQGNSAPDKSGLPSDRFSAERTGGSVSTLTIQRTQQEDSAVYLCASSSGVGRPPQGTQYFGPGTRLTVL.

This clonotype was observed many times. The V gene is TRBV5-1, the J gene TRBJ1-4; 7 positions agree with TRBD1. This CDR3 region has 13 residues. In germline, CDR1 is SGHRS, CDR2 YFSETQ. J gave up 4 bases and V 3 bases, and 0 bases lay outside the gene matches. CDR3 bases: TGCGCCAGCAGCTGGGACAGTAATGAAAAACTGTTTTTT. As protein: CASSWDSNEKLFF.

The chain combines TRBV2 with TRBJ1-1, with a possible D match to TRBD1 (6 bases). The CDR3 totals 15 residues. In germline, CDR1 is SNHLY, CDR2 FYNNEI. Trimming left V 6 bases short and J 0 bases short, with 14 bases between. As DNA, the CDR3 is TGTGCCAGCAGCTTGCCGGGACAACTGAACACTGAAGCTTTCTTT. This translates into CASSLPGQLNTEAFF. Full variable domain (missing parts from reference TRBV2 and TRBJ1-1): EPEVTQTPSHQVTQMGQEVILRCVPISNHLYFYWYRQILGQKVEFLVSFYNNEISEKSEIFDDQFSVERPDGSNFTLKIRSTKLEDSAMYFCASSLPGQLNTEAFFGQGTRLTVV.

This clonotype was seen many times. This chain uses TRBV11-2 with TRBJ2-1; 15 nucleotides align to TRBD2. The CDR3 spans 18 residues. The V gene end was trimmed by 5 bases and the J gene end by 2 bases; junction bases not matched to a gene: 7. Germline CDR1 and CDR2: SGHAT and FQNNGV. In DNA form, the CDR3 reads TGTGCCAGCAGCCGGACTAGCGGGAGGGCCCAAGCCTACAATGAGCAGTTCTTC. This encodes CASSRTSGRAQAYNEQFF.

The chain has TRBV20-1 and TRBJ1-1; D gene uncertain. Germline assignment: CDR1 DFQATT and CDR2 SNEGSKA (reference sequence). The V gene lost 5 bases and the J gene lost 4 bases, with 11 bases spanning the gap. This CDR3 is 12 amino acids long. The CDR3 sequence is CSAAPTVTEAFF. The CDR3 DNA is TGCAGTGCTGCACCTACGGTCACTGAAGCTTTCTTT.

This chain connects TRBV28 to TRBJ1-5, with TRBD1 matching 9 bases. Looked up from germline, CDR1 is MDHEN and CDR2 is SYDVKM. CDR3 length: 19 residues. Trimming cost V 6 bases and J 0 bases; bases outside gene matches: 15. Here the CDR3 DNA reads TGTGCCAGCAGAAACTTACGGACAGGGGAGGGGTATAGCAATCAGCCCCAGCATTTT. The encoded protein is CASRNLRTGEGYSNQPQHF. Variable domain in full (rest from reference TRBV28 and TRBJ1-5): DVKVTQSSRYLVKRTGEKVFLECVQDMDHENMFWYRQDPGLGLRLIYFSYDVKMKEKGDIPEGYSVSREKKERFSLILESASTNQTSMYLCASRNLRTGEGYSNQPQHFGDGTRLSIL.